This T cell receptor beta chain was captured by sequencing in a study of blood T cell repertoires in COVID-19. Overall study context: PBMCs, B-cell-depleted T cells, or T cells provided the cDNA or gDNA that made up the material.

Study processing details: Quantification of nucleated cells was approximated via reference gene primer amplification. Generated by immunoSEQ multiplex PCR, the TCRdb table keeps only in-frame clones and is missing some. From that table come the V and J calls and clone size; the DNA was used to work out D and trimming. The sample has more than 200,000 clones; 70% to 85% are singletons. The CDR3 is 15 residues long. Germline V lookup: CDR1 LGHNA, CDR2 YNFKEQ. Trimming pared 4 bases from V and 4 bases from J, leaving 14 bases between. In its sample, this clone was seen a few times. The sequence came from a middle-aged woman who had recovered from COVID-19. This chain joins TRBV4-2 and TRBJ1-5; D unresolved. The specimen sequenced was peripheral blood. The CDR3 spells CASSLSEGGNQPQHF. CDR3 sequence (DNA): TGTGCCAGCAGCCTAAGCGAGGGTGGGAATCAGCCCCAGCATTTT.